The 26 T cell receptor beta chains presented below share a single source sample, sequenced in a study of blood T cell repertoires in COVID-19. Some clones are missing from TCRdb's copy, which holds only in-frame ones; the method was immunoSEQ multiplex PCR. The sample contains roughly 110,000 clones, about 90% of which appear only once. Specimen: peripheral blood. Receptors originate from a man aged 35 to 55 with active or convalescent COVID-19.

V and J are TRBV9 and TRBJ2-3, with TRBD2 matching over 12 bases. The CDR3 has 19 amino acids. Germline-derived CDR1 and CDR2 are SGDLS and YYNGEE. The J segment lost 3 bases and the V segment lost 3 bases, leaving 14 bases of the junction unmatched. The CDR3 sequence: CASSASHMTSGSRTDTQYF. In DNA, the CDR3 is TGTGCCAGCAGCGCTTCCCACATGACTAGCGGGAGTAGGACAGATACGCAGTATTTT. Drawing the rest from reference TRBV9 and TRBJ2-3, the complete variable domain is DSGVTQTPKHLITATGQRVTLRCSPRSGDLSVYWYQQSLDQGLQFLIQYYNGEERAKGNILERFSAQQFPDLHSELNLSSLELGDSALYFCASSASHMTSGSRTDTQYFGPGTRLTVL.

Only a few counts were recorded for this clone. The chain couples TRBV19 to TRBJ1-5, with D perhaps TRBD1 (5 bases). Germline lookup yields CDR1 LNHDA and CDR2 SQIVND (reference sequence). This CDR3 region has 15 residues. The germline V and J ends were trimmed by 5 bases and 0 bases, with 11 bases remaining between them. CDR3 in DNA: TGTGCCAGTAGTCCCGCGGGGACTAGCAATCAGCCCCAGCATTTT. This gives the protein CASSPAGTSNQPQHF.

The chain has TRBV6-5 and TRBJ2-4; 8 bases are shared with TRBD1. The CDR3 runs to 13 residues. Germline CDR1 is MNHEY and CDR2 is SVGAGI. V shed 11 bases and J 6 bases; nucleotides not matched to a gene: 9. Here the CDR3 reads CAVPGQEGNIQYF. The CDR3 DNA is TGTGCCGTACCGGGACAGGAGGGAAACATTCAGTACTTC.

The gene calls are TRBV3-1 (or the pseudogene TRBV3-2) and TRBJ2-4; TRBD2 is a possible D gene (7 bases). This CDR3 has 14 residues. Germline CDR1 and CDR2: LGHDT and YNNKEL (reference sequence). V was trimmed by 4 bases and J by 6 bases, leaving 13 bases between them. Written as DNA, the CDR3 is TGTGCCAGCAGCCTAGGGGGGGCAGGAAACATTCAGTACTTC. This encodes CASSLGGAGNIQYF.

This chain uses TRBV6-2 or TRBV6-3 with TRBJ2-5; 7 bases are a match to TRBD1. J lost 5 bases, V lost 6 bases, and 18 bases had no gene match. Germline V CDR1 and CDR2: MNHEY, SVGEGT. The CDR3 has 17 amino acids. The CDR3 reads CASSSEREGARGETQYF. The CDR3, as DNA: TGTGCCAGCAGCTCTGAACGTGAGGGGGCGAGGGGGGAGACCCAGTACTTC.

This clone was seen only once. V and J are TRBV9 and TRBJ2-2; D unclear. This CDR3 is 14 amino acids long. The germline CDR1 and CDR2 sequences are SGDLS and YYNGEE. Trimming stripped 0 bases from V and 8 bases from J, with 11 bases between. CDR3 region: CASSVAGVGGELFF. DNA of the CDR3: TGTGCCAGCAGCGTAGCAGGTGTTGGAGGGGAGCTGTTTTTT.

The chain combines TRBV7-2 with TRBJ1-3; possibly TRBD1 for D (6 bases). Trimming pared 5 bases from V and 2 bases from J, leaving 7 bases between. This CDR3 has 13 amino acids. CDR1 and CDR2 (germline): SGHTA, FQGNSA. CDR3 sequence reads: CASSRQAGNTIYF. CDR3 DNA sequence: TGTGCCAGCAGCCGACAGGCTGGAAACACCATATATTTT. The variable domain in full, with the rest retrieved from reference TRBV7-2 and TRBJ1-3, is GAGVSQSPSNKVTEKGKDVELRCDPISGHTALYWYRQSLGQGLEFLIYFQGNSAPDKSGLPSDRFSAERTGGSVSTLTIQRTQQEDSAVYLCASSRQAGNTIYFGEGSWLTVV.

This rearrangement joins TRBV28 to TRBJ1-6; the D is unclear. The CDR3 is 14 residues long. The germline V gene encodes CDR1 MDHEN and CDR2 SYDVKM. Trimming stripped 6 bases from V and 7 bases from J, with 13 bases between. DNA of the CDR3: TGTGCCAGCAGAGATGAGGCCCGGAATTCACCCCTCCACTTT. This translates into CASRDEARNSPLHF.

CDR3 in DNA: TGTGCCAGCAGTGAAGGCGGGTTCGGTCAGCCCCAGCATTTT. Translated: CASSEGGFGQPQHF. This sequence joins TRBV2 and TRBJ1-5; no firm D call. Germline V lookup: CDR1 SNHLY, CDR2 FYNNEI. Trimming left V 1 base short and J 6 bases short, with 10 bases between. The CDR3 covers 14 residues.

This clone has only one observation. The CDR3 reads CASRGRGRKLFF. CDR3 in DNA: TGTGCCAGCAGAGGAAGGGGTCGAAAACTGTTTTTT. The chain links TRBV21-1 to TRBJ1-4; the table's D gene call, TRBD1, was not cross checked with the DNA. TRBV21-1 is recorded as a pseudogene. This CDR3 spans 12 amino acids.

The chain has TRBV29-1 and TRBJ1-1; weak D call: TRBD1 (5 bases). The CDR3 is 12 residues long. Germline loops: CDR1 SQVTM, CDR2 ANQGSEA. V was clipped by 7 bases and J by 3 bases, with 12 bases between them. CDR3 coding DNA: TGCAGCGCCCGGCGGGGGGACACTGAAGCTTTCTTT. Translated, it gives CSARRGDTEAFF. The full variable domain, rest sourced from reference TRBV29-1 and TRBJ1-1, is SAVISQKPSRDICQRGTSLTIQCQVDSQVTMMFWYRQQPGQSLTLIATANQGSEATYESGFVIDKFPISRPNLTFSTLTVSNMSPEDSSIYLCSARRGDTEAFFGQGTRLTVV.

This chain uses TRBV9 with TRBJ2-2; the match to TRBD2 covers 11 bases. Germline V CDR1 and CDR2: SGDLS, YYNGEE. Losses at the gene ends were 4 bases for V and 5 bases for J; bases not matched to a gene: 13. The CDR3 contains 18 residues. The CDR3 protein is CASSTDSPLAGETGELFF. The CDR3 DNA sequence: TGTGCCAGCAGCACCGACTCCCCACTAGCGGGAGAAACCGGGGAGCTGTTTTTT.

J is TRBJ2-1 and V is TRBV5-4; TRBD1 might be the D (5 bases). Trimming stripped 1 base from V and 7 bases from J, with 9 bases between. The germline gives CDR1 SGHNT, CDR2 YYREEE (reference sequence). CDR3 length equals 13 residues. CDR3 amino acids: CASSLWAGNEQFF. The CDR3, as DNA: TGTGCCAGCAGCTTGTGGGCAGGGAATGAGCAGTTCTTC.

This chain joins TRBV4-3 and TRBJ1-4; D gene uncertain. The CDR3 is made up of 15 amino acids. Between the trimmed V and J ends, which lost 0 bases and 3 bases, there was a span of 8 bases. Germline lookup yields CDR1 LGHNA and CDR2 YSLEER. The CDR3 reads CASSQEPGSNEKLFF. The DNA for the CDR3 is TGCGCCAGCAGCCAAGAGCCAGGATCTAATGAAAAACTGTTTTTT.

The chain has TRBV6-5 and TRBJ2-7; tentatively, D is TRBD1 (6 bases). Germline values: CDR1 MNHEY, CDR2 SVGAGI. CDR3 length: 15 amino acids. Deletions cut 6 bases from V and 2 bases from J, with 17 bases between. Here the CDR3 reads CASSRAQGLAYEQYF. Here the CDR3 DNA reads TGTGCCAGCAGCCGAGCCCAGGGGCTCGCCTACGAGCAGTACTTC.

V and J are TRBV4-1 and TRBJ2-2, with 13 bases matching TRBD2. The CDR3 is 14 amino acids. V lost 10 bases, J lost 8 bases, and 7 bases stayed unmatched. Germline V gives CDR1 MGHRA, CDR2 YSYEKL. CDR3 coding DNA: TGCGCCACTCGGACTAGCGGGAGTTCGGGGGAGCTGTTTTTT. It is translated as CATRTSGSSGELFF.

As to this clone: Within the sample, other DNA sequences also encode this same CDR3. In DNA, the CDR3 is TGCGCCAGCAGCCCGACAGGGTCCTACGAGCAGTACTTC. It yields the protein CASSPTGSYEQYF. The rearrangement uses TRBV5-1 and TRBJ2-7; 7 bases fit TRBD1. The CDR3 extends over 13 amino acids. Germline V CDR1 and CDR2: SGHRS, YFSETQ. V trimming: 4 bases; J trimming: 1 base; junction bases outside the gene matches: 2.

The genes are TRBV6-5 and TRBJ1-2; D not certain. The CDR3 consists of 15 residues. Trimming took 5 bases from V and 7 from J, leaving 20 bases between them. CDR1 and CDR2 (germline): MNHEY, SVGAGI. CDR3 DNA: TGTGCCAGCAGTAACGCACGGGATTTCTATGGTGGCTACACCTTC. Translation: CASSNARDFYGGYTF.

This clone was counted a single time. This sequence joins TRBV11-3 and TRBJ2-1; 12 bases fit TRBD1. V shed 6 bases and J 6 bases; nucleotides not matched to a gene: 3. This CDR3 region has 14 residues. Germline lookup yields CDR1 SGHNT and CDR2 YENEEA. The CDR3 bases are TGTGCCAGCAGGGGACAGGGGGCTGTCAATGAGCAGTTCTTC. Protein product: CASRGQGAVNEQFF.

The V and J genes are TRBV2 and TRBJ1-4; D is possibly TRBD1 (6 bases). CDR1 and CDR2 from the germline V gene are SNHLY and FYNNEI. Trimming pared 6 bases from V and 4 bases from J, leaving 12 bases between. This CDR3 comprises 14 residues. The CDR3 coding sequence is TGTGCCAGCAGGGACAGACTAAATAATGAAAAACTGTTTTTT. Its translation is CASRDRLNNEKLFF.

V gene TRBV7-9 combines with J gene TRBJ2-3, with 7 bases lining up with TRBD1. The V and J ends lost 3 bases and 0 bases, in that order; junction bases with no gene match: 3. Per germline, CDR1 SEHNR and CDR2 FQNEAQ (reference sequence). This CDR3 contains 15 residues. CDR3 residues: CASSFSGGSTDTQYF. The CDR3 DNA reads TGTGCCAGCAGCTTTTCAGGGGGTAGCACAGATACGCAGTATTTT.

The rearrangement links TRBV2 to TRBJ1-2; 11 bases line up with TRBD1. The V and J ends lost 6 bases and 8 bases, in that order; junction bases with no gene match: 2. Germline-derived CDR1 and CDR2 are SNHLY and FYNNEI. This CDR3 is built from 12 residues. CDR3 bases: TGTGCCAGCAGAGGGACAGGGGGAGGCTACACCTTC. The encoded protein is CASRGTGGGYTF.

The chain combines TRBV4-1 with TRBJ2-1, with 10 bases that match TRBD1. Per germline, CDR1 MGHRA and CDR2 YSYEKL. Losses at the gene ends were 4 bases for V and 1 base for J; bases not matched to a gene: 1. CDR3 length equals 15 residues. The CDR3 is CASSLGQGSYNEQFF. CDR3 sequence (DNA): TGCGCCAGCAGCCTGGGACAGGGGTCCTACAATGAGCAGTTCTTC.

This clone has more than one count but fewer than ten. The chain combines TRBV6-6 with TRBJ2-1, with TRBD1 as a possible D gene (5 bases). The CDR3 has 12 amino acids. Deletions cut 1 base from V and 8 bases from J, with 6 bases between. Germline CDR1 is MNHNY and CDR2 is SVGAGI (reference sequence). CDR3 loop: CASSYFRDEQFF. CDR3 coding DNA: TGTGCCAGCAGTTACTTCAGGGATGAGCAGTTCTTC.

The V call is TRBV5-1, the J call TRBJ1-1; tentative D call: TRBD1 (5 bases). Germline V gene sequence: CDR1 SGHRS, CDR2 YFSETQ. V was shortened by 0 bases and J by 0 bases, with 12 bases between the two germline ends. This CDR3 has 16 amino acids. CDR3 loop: CASSLGGTGVNTEAFF. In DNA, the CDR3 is TGCGCCAGCAGCTTGGGTGGAACGGGGGTGAACACTGAAGCTTTCTTT. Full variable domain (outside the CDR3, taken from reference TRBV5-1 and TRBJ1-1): KAGVTQTPRYLIKTRGQQVTLSCSPISGHRSVSWYQQTPGQGLQFLFEYFSETQRNKGNFPGRFSGRQFSNSRSEMNVSTLELGDSALYLCASSLGGTGVNTEAFFGQGTRLTVV.

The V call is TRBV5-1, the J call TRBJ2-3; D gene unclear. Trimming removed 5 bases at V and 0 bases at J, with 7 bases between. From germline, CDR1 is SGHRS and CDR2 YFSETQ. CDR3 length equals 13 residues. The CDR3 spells CASRAPSTDTQYF. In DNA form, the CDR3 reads TGCGCCAGCAGAGCTCCGAGCACAGATACGCAGTATTTT.